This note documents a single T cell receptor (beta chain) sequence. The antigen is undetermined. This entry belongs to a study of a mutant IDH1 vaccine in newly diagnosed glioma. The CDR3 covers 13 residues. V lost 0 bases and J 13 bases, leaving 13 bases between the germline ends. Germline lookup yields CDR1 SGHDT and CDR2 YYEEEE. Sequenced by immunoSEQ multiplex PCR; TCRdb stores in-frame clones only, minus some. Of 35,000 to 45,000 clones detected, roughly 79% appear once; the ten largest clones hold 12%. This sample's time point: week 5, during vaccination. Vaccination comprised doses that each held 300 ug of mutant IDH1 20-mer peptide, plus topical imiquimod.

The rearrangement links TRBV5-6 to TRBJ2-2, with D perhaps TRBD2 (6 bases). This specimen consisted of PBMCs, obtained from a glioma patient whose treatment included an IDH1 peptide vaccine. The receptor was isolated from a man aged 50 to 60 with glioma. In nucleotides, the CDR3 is TGTGCCAGCAGCTTGGCCCATATGGGAGGGCTGTTTTTT. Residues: CASSLAHMGGLFF.